This is a list of T cell receptor beta chains from one sample in a study of monozygotic twins with inflammatory bowel disease. TCRdb re-called the 5' RACE reads; every CDR3 protein appears as one record, without DNA. The sample holds hundreds of thousands of distinct CDR3 sequences. Source material: blood. These TCRs come from a human donor with ulcerative colitis or Crohn's disease, or a healthy co-twin of an affected twin (not recorded which). CDR3s include the opening cysteine and the closing phenylalanine or tryptophan.

>TRBJ2-2|TRBV14
CASSIQGGTGELFF
>TRBJ2-1|TRBV11-2
CASSLDHWLAGGHNEQFF
>TRBJ2-3|TRBV5-1
CASSFDPGSDTQYF
>TRBJ2-2|TRBV7-7
CASTPAGSFTGELFF
>TRBJ2-7|TRBV5-1
CASSLAESPTGGSYEQYF
>TRBJ2-7|TRBV20-1
CSARAGQGFYEQYF
>TRBJ2-1|TRBV10-3
CAISGAGGSADEQFF
>TRBJ2-1|TRBV5-1
CASSLAPGAYNEQFF
>TRBJ1-1|TRBV5-1
CASKVGNTEAFF
>TRBJ1-5|TRBV18
CASSPGQGPSNQPQHF
>TRBJ2-7|TRBV29-1
CSVAGTGIFEQYF
>TRBJ2-1|TRBV6-2/TRBV6-3
CASSKKNEQFF
>TRBJ1-1|TRBV5-4
CASSGRAGGNTEAFF
>TRBJ2-1|TRBV5-4
CASLLDRTDEQFF
>TRBJ2-7|TRBV27
CASSLRSGSSYEQYF
>TRBJ2-1|TRBV9
CASSVVLGSNEQFF
>TRBJ2-2|TRBV3-1
CASTYILRTGGGPGELFF
>TRBJ2-5|TRBV7-3
CASSFLTGETQYF
>TRBJ1-2|TRBV18
CASSPPLRVNGYTF
>TRBJ1-1|TRBV5-1
CASSQTRTEAFF
>TRBJ1-1|TRBV18
CASSPPGQYSEAFF
>TRBJ2-5|TRBV4-2
CASSQDRWVSRLVDETQYF
>TRBJ1-1|TRBV5-1
CASSQGDGFAEAFF
>TRBJ2-1|TRBV4-2
CASSQEVTSGTGGEQFF
>TRBJ2-1|TRBV5-1
CASSREAGVIDEQFF
>TRBJ2-6|TRBV18
CASSRQGLSGANVLTF
>TRBJ1-3|TRBV19
CASSIAGSTGNTIYF
>TRBJ2-7|TRBV12-3/TRBV12-4
CASGQGRGLAIYEQYF
>TRBJ2-1|TRBV7-2
CASSGGQFSYNEQFF
>TRBJ2-3|TRBV7-3
CASSPLDADTQYF
>TRBJ2-1|TRBV9
CASSVLQSGSFSYNEQFF
>TRBJ2-3|TRBV6-1
CASKLAGQDTQYF
>TRBJ2-3|TRBV7-2
CASSLHLGTDTQYF
>TRBJ2-3|TRBV12-3/TRBV12-4
CASSLSGGVLDTQYF
>TRBJ1-4|TRBV6-1
CASGGQADNEKLFF
>TRBJ2-2|TRBV19
CASSIGRGDTGELFF
>TRBJ2-1|TRBV12-3/TRBV12-4
CASSFGGGTYNEQFF
>TRBJ1-1|TRBV5-5
CASSFDRVNTEAFF
>TRBJ2-5|TRBV5-1
CASSLALGGQETQYF
>TRBJ2-3|TRBV18
CASSPTPRADTQYF
>TRBJ2-1|TRBV7-2
CASSTPSGQVPGNEQFF
>TRBJ2-3|TRBV5-1
CASSNRDRLRDTQYF
>TRBJ2-5|TRBV5-1
CASSLAKYPAIQETQYF
>TRBJ2-2|TRBV29-1
CSVDSAETGELFF
>TRBJ2-7|TRBV29-1
CSVVEGFWDEQYF
>TRBJ2-3|TRBV20-1
CSAPTPGTSAYF
>TRBJ2-2|TRBV5-1
CASSPDIRLFF
>TRBJ2-4|TRBV6-5
CASSNRLAAAKNIQYF
>TRBJ2-3|TRBV6-5
CASSYSNREDSTDTQYF
>TRBJ1-1|TRBV6-5
CASSSRTGNTEAFF
>TRBJ2-2|TRBV29-1
CSVGLMGASTGELFF
>TRBJ2-7|TRBV20-1
CSAPGLADYDQYF
>TRBJ1-2|TRBV6-1
CASSHTVYGYTF
>TRBJ2-1|TRBV11-2
CASSFGRGGINEQFF